One TCR beta chain is described in this entry. The data were obtained in a study of PD-L1 blockade in urothelial cancer. For the study at large: Patients, treated from 2014 onward, received atezolizumab 1,200 mg intravenously every 3 weeks. Earlier, patients had received 0 to 3 chemotherapy regimens.

Time point defined: peripheral blood 6 weeks after treatment start. Metastatic or locally advanced urothelial carcinoma was present in the patients. The method was immunoSEQ multiplex PCR; TCRdb's version includes in-frame clones alone and lacks a portion of them. The sample carries 42,000 or so clones, roughly four fifths recorded once. The CDR3 sequence is 16 residues long. With 6 bases clipped from V and 4 bases from J, the junction kept 12 bases outside the gene matches. Germline CDR1 and CDR2: WSHSY and SAAADI. This material consisted of PBMCs, taken around atezolizumab (anti-PD-L1) treatment. The sequence was obtained from a man between 60 and 75 years old with urothelial cancer. V is TRBV10-2 and J is TRBJ1-5, with TRBD1 matching over 7 bases. The CDR3, as DNA: TGCGCCAGCAGGGGGATTAACCAGGGGGAGAATCAGCCCCAGCATTTT. Translated: CASRGINQGENQPQHF.